The clone carrying this T cell receptor beta chain appeared a few times. Stated time point: sample taken at primary tumor resection. The donors were 65 to 85 patients with non-small cell lung cancer that was early-stage and untreated. Unsorted whole RNA from tumor, nontumor lung or frozen PBMC underwent sequencing. These data come from a study of spatial heterogeneity in lung cancer. TCRdb reprocessed the 5' RACE reads with MiXCR, giving one entry per CDR3 protein. There are about 36,000 distinct CDR3 sequences in the sample; less than 8.5% occur only once, and 29% lies in the top ten. The clonotype originates from a female donor with early-stage non-small cell lung cancer. Sequencing used PBMCs, obtained at surgery.

Here the CDR3 DNA reads TGTGCCAGCAGTACGAACAGGGGGCTAGAGACCCAGTACTTC. This encodes CASSTNRGLETQYF. This chain links TRBV27 with TRBJ2-5; 9 nucleotides match TRBD1. The CDR3 length is 14 residues. V trimming: 5 bases; J trimming: 4 bases; junction bases outside the gene matches: 5. From germline, CDR1 is MNHEY and CDR2 SMNVEV (reference sequence).